This T cell receptor (beta chain) was sequenced in a study of T-cell memory formation after mild COVID-19 (dated by TCRdb to 2020 to 2023). Broadly, across the study: TCR sequence clusters from the two donors were found to be largely donor specific. In two donors, T-cell clones that expanded and contracted after mild COVID-19 were tracked by sequencing TCRalpha and TCRbeta repertoires over time. Two young, previously healthy adult volunteers made up the cohort, one male and one female. On the study overall, not on this receptor specifically: Balanced CD4/CD8 phenotypes were observed for clones contracting from day 15 to 85, whereas a bias towards CD4+ was observed for a second wave of clones expanding from day 15 to 37. The detection of some responding clones in pre-infection memory suggests that pre-existing cross-reactive memory T cells joined the SARS-CoV-2 response. Only a couple of mild cases were covered in the study, and larger cohorts including severe cases with pre-infection samples were considered necessary. SARS-CoV-2 specificity of the second-wave clones peaking on day 37 was not confirmed. Contracting CD4+ clones were found mainly in CM and EM memory subsets, while CD8+ clones were enriched in EMRA.

PBMCs were isolated by Ficoll-Paque density gradient centrifugation. This clonotype was observed a few times. Its antigen remains unidentified. Base qualities are not at hand, and no much larger clone is one base apart. V is reduced by 1 base and J by 11 bases, leaving a spacing of 20 bases between them. Measured from the cysteine to the phenylalanine, the CDR3 is 15 residues long. CDR3 DNA only is kept here, 45 bases in frame from base 1. For CDR1 and CDR2, the germline V gene lists ENHRY and SYGVKD. The data were produced on an Illumina NovaSeq 6000. cDNA libraries for TCRalpha and TCRbeta were prepared by 5'RACE using constant-segment primers, with sample barcodes and unique molecular identifiers added. RNA was extracted from every sample with Trizol reagent. Amplification of the libraries took two PCR steps, and the second step added a second sample barcode plus Illumina TruSeq adapters. Libraries were sequenced on an Illumina NovaSeq with 2 x 150 bp paired-end reads. The published analysis was carried out like this. The reads were demultiplexed and collapsed into UMI-guided consensus sequences using migec v1.2.7. Using mixcr v2.1.11, UMI consensuses were aligned to TRA and TRB V and J templates and then assembled into clonotypes. A clonotype was counted as expanded or contracted only if both edgeR and NoisET called the change significant, with noise models trained on biological replicates. For edgeR calls, the cutoffs were a false discovery rate-adjusted p below 0.01 and a log2 fold-change threshold of 1. As an exploratory analysis of dynamics, max-normalized trajectories of the 1000 most abundant clonotypes were examined with PCA combined with hierarchical clustering. Each responding clone was given a CD4 or CD8 phenotype based on the CD4+ and CD8+ repertoires, which had been sequenced separately. TCRdb trimmed public reads at Q25 via fastp, called clones via MiXCR and kept in-frame beta chains. Entries that share a CDR3 protein sequence are merged under the most common genes and DNA. The V and J calls follow TCRdb's processing rather than the paper's. The sample data list some 130,000 distinct CDR3 sequences, and roughly 15% of these were observed just once. The ten top clones hold around 14% of the sample.

Sequencing was performed on PBMCs or a T cell subset sorted from them (not recorded which). The TCR comes from an adult woman who had mild COVID-19 (a few samples of this study predate the infection). The sample titles of this study are shuffled in the database, so cell type and time point are left out; the donor was told from shared clones. The chain is encoded by TRBV10-3 joined to TRBJ1-1, and possibly TRBD1, on 5 matching bases. The DNA is as follows: TGTGCCATCAGTGAGTTGAGCGACGGAGGGGATGGCGCTTTCTTT. It translates as CAISELSDGGDGAFF.